This T cell receptor beta chain was sequenced for a study of beta chain features in type 1 diabetes. Study context: The number of sorted cells examined across all samples was some 98,000,000.

The authors reverse transcribed all of the isolated RNA, so sequencing captured expressed TCRB transcripts. TCRdb's copy holds only in-frame clones and misses some; the assay was immunoSEQ multiplex PCR. The repertoire has a few hundred thousand clones, 16% of them found once; the top ten carry about 0.092%. About this clone itself: Its antigen remains unidentified.

Findings and limits, study-wide: Significant though moderate, a shortening of TCRB CDR3s appeared in all four CD4+ subsets of Type 1 diabetes patients. PCR, the amplification step, might favor shorter templates, equally in patients and controls. The naive, central memory and Treg TCRB repertoires showed an apparent similarity that was greater among patients than among healthy donors.

Donors underwent one heparinised blood draw, around 100 mL on average. Sequencing was carried out using naive CD4+ T cells from blood. The receptor's source is a man aged 25 to 40 with type 1 diabetes.

The CDR3 region is CASSLYTRVSTEAFF. Here the CDR3 DNA reads TGTGCCAGCAGTTTATATACCAGGGTTAGCACTGAAGCTTTCTTT. The chain has TRBV28 and TRBJ1-1, with D perhaps TRBD1 (5 bases). Germline CDR1 is MDHEN and CDR2 is SYDVKM. Trimming shortened V by 1 base and J by 4 bases, and 13 bases separated the two germline ends. This CDR3 spans 15 amino acids.